This T cell receptor (beta chain) was captured by sequencing in a study of Graves' ophthalmopathy and Graves' hyperthyroidism. Background on the study: Peripheral blood sampling occurred at initial diagnosis, before any treatment.

Notes on the study in general: Ophthalmopathy progression prediction by the model yielded a sensitivity of about 70% and a specificity of nearly 75%.

CDR3 length: 14 amino acids. V gave up 2 bases and J gave up 1 base, with 8 bases separating them. CDR1 and CDR2 from the germline V gene are SGHTA and FQGNSA. Presentation of ophthalmopathy in the donors involved moderate-to-severe activity, CAS ≥3, NOSPECS ≥4 and a duration under 3 months. This clonotype was seen ten or more times. Its antigen remains unidentified. TCR beta CDR3 amplification used RNA transcripts. The first-round RT-PCR employed HTBI primers together with the Qiagen OneStep RT-PCR kit. A multiplex PCR was then performed as the second round. TCRdb independently ran MiXCR on the multiplex PCR reads; one entry per CDR3 protein. This sample carries about 660,000 distinct CDR3 sequences, roughly 41% of them seen once, and the ten largest clones take more than 3%.

The rearrangement links TRBV7-2 to TRBJ2-5; no clear D gene. The receptor's source is an adult man with Graves' ophthalmopathy. The sample comprised peripheral blood. CDR3 residues: CASSLKGFQETQYF. The CDR3 nucleotides read TGTGCCAGCAGCTTAAAGGGCTTCCAAGAGACCCAGTACTTC.